The clone carrying this T cell receptor (beta chain) has just a few counts. All donors comprised healthy Caucasians. This record belongs to a study of identical twins. CDR1 is DFQATT and CDR2 is SNEGSKA in the germline V gene (reference sequence). This CDR3 is built from 14 residues. With 5 bases clipped from V and 6 bases from J, the junction kept 10 bases outside the gene matches. A template switching step contributed a universal primer site, while unique molecular identifiers were present in the cDNA. TCRdb passed the 5' RACE reads through MiXCR, listing each CDR3 protein once. The sample yields nearly 900,000 distinct CDR3 sequences, 10% to 15% seen once. The data were also submitted as part of a second study, on yellow fever vaccine responses in identical twins. That publication notes: Twins reportedly appeared to share part of their vaccine T cell response while keeping part individual.

This chain joins TRBV20-1 and TRBJ2-1; 7 bases agree with TRBD1. The TCR sequence derives from a woman under 30 in good health. Material for sequencing was PBMCs. The CDR3, as DNA: TGCAGTGCTTCCCGGGACAGCGTCTCCAATGAGCAGTTCTTC. Translation gives CSASRDSVSNEQFF.